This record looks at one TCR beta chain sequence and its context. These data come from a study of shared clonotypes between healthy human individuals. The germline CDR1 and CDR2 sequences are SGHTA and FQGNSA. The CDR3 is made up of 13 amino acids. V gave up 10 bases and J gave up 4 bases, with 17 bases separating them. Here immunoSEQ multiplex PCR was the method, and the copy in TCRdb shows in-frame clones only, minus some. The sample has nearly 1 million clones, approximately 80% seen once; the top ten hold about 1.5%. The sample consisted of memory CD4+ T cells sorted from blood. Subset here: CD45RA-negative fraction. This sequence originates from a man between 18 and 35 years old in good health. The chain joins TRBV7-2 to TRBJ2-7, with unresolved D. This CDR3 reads CANHAGVVYEQYF. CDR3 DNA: TGTGCCAACCATGCTGGGGTCGTTTACGAGCAGTACTTC.